The entry below gives a single T cell receptor beta chain sequence along with its context. Its antigen specificity is not known. Base qualities are not provided; no much larger clone lies one nucleotide away. The data are from a study of blood T cell repertoires in COVID-19 (dated by TCRdb to 2020 to 2022). Notes on the research overall: Collaborator samples came from the United States, Italy and Spain and covered acute and convalescent phases of COVID-19. The material from the prospective study consisted of cDNA or gDNA derived from T cells, B-cell-depleted T cells, or PBMCs. The dataset comprised deeply sampled blood TCRbeta repertoires from subjects exposed to, actively infected with, or recovered from COVID-19. The repertoires were released in a freely available public database intended as a resource for research on the immune response to SARS-CoV-2. Samples were obtained from the ongoing ImmuneRACE study (first 160 participants) and from about 1,300 subjects provided by 6 global collaborators. A de-identified subject ID, COVID-19 status, age in years and sex were almost always included in the sample metadata. HLA class I and class II types, where available, came from metadata supplied by the sample provider rather than from assay-based typing. What the research found in general, with its limitations: The amount of clinical and demographic metadata varied by source and participant and was provided uncurated.

Whole blood was collected in K2EDTA tubes by collaborating institutions according to the institutions' own protocols. Collaborator samples were shipped for TCRbeta analysis as frozen whole blood, isolated PBMCs, or DNA extracted from either sample type. TCRbeta CDR3 regions were amplified from genomic DNA using the immunoSEQ Assay, a bias-controlled multiplex PCR. From the authors' description of their analysis: The number of nucleated cells in each sample was estimated by amplification of reference gene primers within the assay. To quantify the absolute abundance of each unique TCRbeta CDR3 rearrangement, sequence reads were collapsed and filtered. For each sample, productive Simpson clonality was calculated as the square root of Simpson's diversity index over productive rearrangements. Entries here come from immuneACCESS through TCRdb and include only in-frame sequences with V and J called. Some clones fail to appear in such tables; in the studies checked, an unresolved V gene covers under half of the shortfall, and the cause of the remainder is unknown. V and J calls and clone size are those listed in that table; D and trimming were worked out from the DNA. The sample yields 150,000 or so clones; about 87% were counted once. Of the sample, roughly 6.1% falls within the top ten clones.

Including the terminal cysteine and phenylalanine, the CDR3 comprises 14 residues. The read is trimmed to its CDR3 DNA, 42 bases read in frame from base 1. Trimming takes 7 bases from V and 14 bases from J, and the germline ends sit 29 bases apart. Taken from the germline V gene (reference sequence), the CDR1 and CDR2 loops are GTSNPN and SVGIG. The sequenced sample was peripheral blood. This chain is built from TRBV30 and TRBJ1-2; possibly the D gene is TRBD1, per 6 matching bases. The source of this sequence is a man older than 75 with acute or convalescent COVID-19. At the DNA level, the sequence is TGTGCCTCTAATTCACAGGGCTCTATGGCTACACCGACCTTC. This is translated as CASNSQGSMATPTF.